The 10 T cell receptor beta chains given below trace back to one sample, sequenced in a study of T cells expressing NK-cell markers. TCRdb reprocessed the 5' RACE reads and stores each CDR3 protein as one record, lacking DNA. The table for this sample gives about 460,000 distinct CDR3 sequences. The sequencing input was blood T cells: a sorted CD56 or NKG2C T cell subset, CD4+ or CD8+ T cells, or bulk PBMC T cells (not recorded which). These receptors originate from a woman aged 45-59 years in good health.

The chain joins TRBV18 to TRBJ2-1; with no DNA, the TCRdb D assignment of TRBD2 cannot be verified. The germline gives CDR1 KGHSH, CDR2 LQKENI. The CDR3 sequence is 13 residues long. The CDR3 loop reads CASSQYDSGNQFF.

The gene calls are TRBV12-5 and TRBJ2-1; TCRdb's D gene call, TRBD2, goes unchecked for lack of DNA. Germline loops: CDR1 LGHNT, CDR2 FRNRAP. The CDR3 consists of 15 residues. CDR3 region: CASGPPEALINEQFF. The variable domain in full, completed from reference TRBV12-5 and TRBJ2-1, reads DARVTQTPRHKVTEMGQEVTMRCQPILGHNTVFWYRQTMMQGLELLAYFRNRAPLDDSGMPKDRFSAEMPDATLATLKIQPSEPRDSAVYFCASGPPEALINEQFFGPGTRLTVL.

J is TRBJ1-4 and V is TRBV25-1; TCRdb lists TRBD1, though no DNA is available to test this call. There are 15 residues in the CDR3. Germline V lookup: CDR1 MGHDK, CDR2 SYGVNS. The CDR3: CASSLGTGGHEKLFF.

The CDR3 sequence is CASSGASGKETQYF. The chain carries TRBV9 and TRBJ2-5; TCRdb proposes TRBD1, but this gene call is untestable without DNA. The V gene's germline CDR1 is SGDLS and CDR2 YYNGEE. This CDR3 has 14 amino acids.

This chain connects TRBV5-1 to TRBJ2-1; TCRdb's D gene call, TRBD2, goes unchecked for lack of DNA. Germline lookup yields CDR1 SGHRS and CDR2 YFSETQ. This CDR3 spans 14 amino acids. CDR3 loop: CASSLDVERGAQFF.

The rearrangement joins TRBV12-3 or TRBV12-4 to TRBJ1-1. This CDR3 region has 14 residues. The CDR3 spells CASSVSGRPTEAFF.

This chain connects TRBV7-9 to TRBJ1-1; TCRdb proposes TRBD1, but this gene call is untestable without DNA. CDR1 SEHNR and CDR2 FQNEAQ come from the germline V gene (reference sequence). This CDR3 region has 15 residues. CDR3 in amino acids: CASSHDGTQNTEAFF.

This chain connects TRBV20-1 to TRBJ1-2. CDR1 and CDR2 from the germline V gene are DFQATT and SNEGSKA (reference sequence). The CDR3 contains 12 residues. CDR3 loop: CSALTQGYGYTF.

The CDR3 here is CASSPAREYSNQPQHF. The rearrangement uses TRBV12-3 or TRBV12-4 and TRBJ1-5. CDR3 length equals 16 residues.

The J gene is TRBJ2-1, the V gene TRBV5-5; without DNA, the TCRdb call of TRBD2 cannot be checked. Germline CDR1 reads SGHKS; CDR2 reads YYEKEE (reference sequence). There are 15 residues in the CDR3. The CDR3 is CASALLAGIYNEQFF.